The rows below give T cell receptor beta chains drawn from one sample of a study of shared clonotypes between healthy human individuals. Profiled with immunoSEQ multiplex PCR; TCRdb holds only in-frame clones, not every one. The sample shows about 2 million clones, just under 95% of them seen only once. The sequenced sample consisted of naive CD8+ T cells sorted from blood. These receptors all come from a man aged 18-30 years in good health. Both conserved end residues are part of each CDR3. Each record gives: J gene, V gene, D gene, clone size, CDR3 length, CDR3 DNA, CDR3 protein. The D gene is left open where the match is weak. Only part of the rows carry a size: once, few, many, or a class if the clone is expanded.

>TRBJ1-4|TRBV7-9|TRBD1|.|15
TGTGCCAGCAGCTTAGCGCAGGACAGGGGTGAAAAACTGTTTTTT
CASSLAQDRGEKLFF
>TRBJ1-1|TRBV29-1|.|.|12
TGCAGCGAGCTAAGGGTGAACACTGAAGCTTTCTTT
CSELRVNTEAFF
>TRBJ2-1|TRBV9|.|.|17
TGTGCCAGCAGCCACAACTCGGGGGGCCTAAATAACAATGAGCAGTTCTTC
CASSHNSGGLNNNEQFF
>TRBJ2-7|TRBV11-2|.|.|14
TGTGCCAGCAGCTTGCCTTCTAGCTCCTACGAGCAGTACTTC
CASSLPSSSYEQYF
>TRBJ2-2|TRBV6-1|.|once|15
TGTGCCAGCAGAGGCAGGGCCACGAACACCGGGGAGCTGTTTTTT
CASRGRATNTGELFF
>TRBJ2-3|TRBV29-1|.|.|11
TGCAGCGTTGGGATCGACGATACGCAGTATTTT
CSVGIDDTQYF
>TRBJ1-2|TRBV7-9|.|.|14
TGTGCCAGCAGCCAGGCGGGGCCAAGCTATGGCTACACCTTC
CASSQAGPSYGYTF
>TRBJ1-5|TRBV11-2|.|.|13
TGTGCCAGCAGCTTAGATCCTGGGCAGCCCCAGCATTTT
CASSLDPGQPQHF
>TRBJ2-5|TRBV4-2|TRBD1|.|15
TGTGCCAGCACCCCTGAGGGGGCCGACCAAGAGACCCAGTACTTC
CASTPEGADQETQYF
>TRBJ2-5|TRBV12-5|.|.|14
TGTGCTAGTGGTTTGCCAGCCCGCGGAGAGACCCAGTACTTC
CASGLPARGETQYF
>TRBJ1-6|TRBV7-3|TRBD1|.|19
TGTGCCAGCAGCTTAATCGACTTAAGGGGACAGGGAGATGATTCACCCCTCCACTTT
CASSLIDLRGQGDDSPLHF
>TRBJ2-7|TRBV27|TRBD2|.|18
TGTGCCAGCAGTTCCGAGGGACTAGCGGGAGGGCCTGCCTACGAGCAGTACTTC
CASSSEGLAGGPAYEQYF
>TRBJ1-6|TRBV19|.|.|15
TGTGCCACAAGACAGCTCAAAACATATAATTCACCCCTCCACTTT
CATRQLKTYNSPLHF
>TRBJ2-7|TRBV11-2|.|.|11
TGTGCCAGCAGCTTAACTCACGAGCAGTACTTC
CASSLTHEQYF
>TRBJ2-3|TRBV6-5|.|.|15
TGTGCCAGCAGTTACTCGGCCTCTAGCACAGATACGCAGTATTTT
CASSYSASSTDTQYF
>TRBJ1-2|TRBV27|TRBD1|.|15
TGTGCCAGCAGCCCGCCAGGGGGGCTCGGGTATGGCTACACCTTC
CASSPPGGLGYGYTF
>TRBJ1-1|TRBV29-1|.|.|11
TGCAGCGTTGACAGGGACTCTGAAGCTTTCTTT
CSVDRDSEAFF
>TRBJ1-2|TRBV15|TRBD1|.|16
TGTGCCACCGGGAGAGGGACTTTTGGGGACAGCTATGGCTACACCTTC
CATGRGTFGDSYGYTF
>TRBJ2-7|TRBV2|.|.|14
TGTGCCAGCAGTGAAGAAGGGATTAGTTACGAGCAGTACTTC
CASSEEGISYEQYF
>TRBJ2-1|TRBV11-3|.|.|13
TGTGCCAGCAGCTTACGGTCCTACAATGAGCAGTTCTTC
CASSLRSYNEQFF
>TRBJ1-5|TRBV7-9|TRBD1|.|19
TGTGCCAGCAGCCACGCCCTTGGACAGGCGGGTAAGGGCAATCAGCCCCAGCATTTT
CASSHALGQAGKGNQPQHF
>TRBJ2-5|TRBV7-8|TRBD2|.|16
TGTGCCAGCAGCTCCCTAGCGGGAGGGCTACAAGAGACCCAGTACTTC
CASSSLAGGLQETQYF
>TRBJ2-3|TRBV6-1|.|few|14
TGTGCCAGCAAAGTACAGACAACCACAGATACGCAGTATTTT
CASKVQTTTDTQYF
>TRBJ2-7|TRBV27|TRBD2|.|16
TGTGCCAGCAGCGGACTAGCGGGAGGGCCTGGCGACGAGCAGTACTTC
CASSGLAGGPGDEQYF